The entry that follows covers one TCR beta chain sequence. This record comes from a study of blood T cell repertoires in COVID-19. Profiled with immunoSEQ multiplex PCR; TCRdb holds only in-frame clones, not every one. The table records 55,000 to 75,000 clones, roughly 90% of them present only once. V dropped 3 bases and J dropped 9 bases, with 9 bases sitting between them. The CDR3 extends over 13 amino acids. The germline gives CDR1 LNHDA, CDR2 SQIVND (reference sequence). Sequencing was carried out using peripheral blood. The rearrangement joins TRBV19 to TRBJ1-6; D remains unclear. The sequence derives from a man in his sixties with acute or convalescent COVID-19. The CDR3 loop reads CASSIDAPSPLHF. As DNA, the CDR3 is TGTGCCAGTAGTATCGATGCGCCTTCACCCCTCCACTTT.